The clone carrying this T cell receptor beta chain was counted only a few times. The sample belongs to a study of blood T cell repertoires in COVID-19. Trimming removed 7 bases from V and 2 bases from J, with 14 bases in between. The CDR3 is made up of 14 amino acids. Germline V gene lookup returns CDR1 SEHNR and CDR2 FQNEAQ (reference sequence). Participant age was roughly 18 to 95 years, and participants resided in 20 to 30 US areas. Assay used: immunoSEQ multiplex PCR; TCRdb lists only in-frame clones, some missing. The sample has about 190,000 clones, about 88% seen once. Sequencing was done on a sample of PBMCs or T cells enriched from blood (not recorded which). The chain combines TRBV7-9 with TRBJ2-5; D gene unclear. The clonotype originates from a woman younger than 45 who had recovered from COVID-19. CDR3 loop: CASNQRHPQETQYF. CDR3 nucleotides: TGTGCCAGCAACCAGAGACATCCACAAGAGACCCAGTACTTC.